Detailed here is one T cell receptor (beta chain). Its recognized antigen is unknown. At one end, the junction sequence differs from germline, possibly due to a read error. In the paper's terms, the time point label means: persistent/refractory GD, antithyroid drugs over 5 years with positive TRAb. RNA was extracted from PBMCs in TRIzol for both TCR sequencing and RNA sequencing. The diagnosis of Graves' disease was made according to American Thyroid Association guidelines. Recruitment of patients was carried out at an endocrinology department in Xi'an, China. Each patient gave approximately 8.8 milliliters of peripheral blood, collected in an EDTA anticoagulant tube. Ficoll Paque Plus density gradient separation was used to isolate PBMCs, and no additional T cell sorting was done. An Agilent 2100 Bioanalyzer and agarose gel were used to assess RNA quality, and a NanoDrop 2000 was used to measure RNA concentration.

From the cysteine through the phenylalanine, the CDR3 covers 15 amino acids. The kept DNA is CDR3 alone, 45 bases in frame from the first base. CDR1 and CDR2, looked up from the germline V gene, are SNHLY and FYNNEI. Libraries were made using multiplex PCR. Sequencing was performed on an Illumina HiSeq 4000. CDR3 regions were amplified by Arm-PCR with iRepertoire HTBI primers to construct TCR beta libraries. Before sequencing, the PCR products underwent gel purification. As for the original processing: Gene usage analysis of CDR3 amino acid clonotypes used the approximately 62 TRBV and 14 to 15 TRBJ segments found across samples. COPE and FqMerger were used to merge the filtered high-quality paired reads into contigs. BLAST was used to align contigs to IMGT TRBV, TRBD and TRBJ reference genes, with CDR3 defined following IMGT. Any clonotype with a frequency above 0.1% was counted as a highly expanded clone. Shannon entropy was used to measure repertoire diversity, and the Gini coefficient was used to measure V-J evenness. Public clonotypes were defined as clonotypes shared by more than one individual. In TCRdb, the public reads were trimmed at Q25 with fastp and aligned with MiXCR, with productive beta chains retained. Rows are unified per CDR3 protein, each entry keeping the most common DNA and genes. These V and J calls rely on TCRdb rather than the paper's analysis. The sample table shows around 460,000 distinct CDR3 sequences, and 20% to 25% are seen once. The top ten hold roughly 14% of the sample.

This sample was included in a study of regulatory T cells in long-lasting Graves disease (dated by TCRdb to the early 2020s). Concerning the study at large: Persistent Graves' disease meant more than 5 years of antithyroid drug treatment with TSH receptor autoantibodies that stayed positive. In the clinical cohort, patients with persistent Graves' disease had used antithyroid drugs for an average of about 9.3 years. TCR sequencing covered some 13 persistent and roughly 20 newly diagnosed Graves' disease patients, 33 samples in total. The study was registered as a clinical trial and conducted in China. Persistent Graves' disease patients were compared with newly diagnosed Graves' disease patients by peripheral blood TCR sequencing and RNA sequencing. On the study overall, not on this receptor specifically: Lower TCR Shannon entropy and fewer highly expanded clones were observed in persistent Graves' disease patients than in newly diagnosed patients, which suggested clonal expansion. Sequencing and analysis were limited to the TCR beta chain. Peripheral blood alone was examined, since thyroid tissue, which constituted the primary lesion, could not be accessed. Patients with persistent disease shared more public clonotypes (roughly 2,900) than newly diagnosed patients did (966). As a limitation, the authors acknowledged that the small sample size may reduce accuracy. TRBV28, TRBJ1-2 and TRBJ2-5 were preferentially used in persistent disease, while TRBV20-1 and TRBJ2-1 were favored in newly diagnosed disease.

Rearrangement joined TRBV2 to TRBJ1-5, with the D gene not confidently named. The source is a female donor with Graves disease. The input for sequencing was peripheral blood mononuclear cells (PBMCs), taken when the disease was refractory, from a patient treated with antithyroid drugs. The nucleotide sequence is given as TGTGCCAGCAGTGAAAGTCAGATTAGCGATCAGCCCCAGCATTTT. The encoded protein is CASSESQISDQPQHF.